This is a list of T cell receptor beta chains from one sample in a study of T cell responses to AZD1222 COVID-19 vaccine. Here immunoSEQ multiplex PCR was the method, and the copy in TCRdb shows in-frame clones only, minus some. The sample has about 160,000 clones, 92% seen once. The sample here was peripheral blood, taken on day 0 of MenACWY control vaccination. The receptors were gathered from an adult in good health. Both conserved end residues are part of each CDR3. The order of the fields is V gene, J gene, clone size, D gene, CDR3 length, CDR3 DNA, CDR3 protein. The D gene is left open where the match is weak. Where a row states a size, it is once, few, many or the class of an expanded clone; other rows omit it.

v_call: TRBV4-3; j_call: TRBJ2-5; clone_size: .; d_call: TRBD1; cdr3_length: 16; cdr3_nt: TGCGCCAGCAGCCAGGGACAGGGCGGACCCCAAGAGACCCAGTACTTC; cdr3_aa: CASSQGQGGPQETQYF
v_call: TRBV6-2/TRBV6-3; j_call: TRBJ2-7; clone_size: .; d_call: .; cdr3_length: 13; cdr3_nt: TGTGCCAGCAGTTACTTCTCGCGGGGCGAGCAGTACTTC; cdr3_aa: CASSYFSRGEQYF
v_call: TRBV9; j_call: TRBJ1-3; clone_size: .; d_call: .; cdr3_length: 16; cdr3_nt: TGTGCCAGCAGCCCCATACCGGGGGCCTCTGGAAACACCATATATTTT; cdr3_aa: CASSPIPGASGNTIYF
v_call: TRBV19; j_call: TRBJ2-1; clone_size: .; d_call: .; cdr3_length: 14; cdr3_nt: TGTGCCAGTAGTATAGCGGGGAGTTTTTATGAGCAGTTCTTC; cdr3_aa: CASSIAGSFYEQFF
v_call: TRBV5-1; j_call: TRBJ2-7; clone_size: once; d_call: TRBD1; cdr3_length: 15; cdr3_nt: TGCGCCAGTGGATTTTCCGGGACAGGGTCCTACGAGCAGTACTTC; cdr3_aa: CASGFSGTGSYEQYF
v_call: TRBV6-1; j_call: TRBJ2-1; clone_size: .; d_call: TRBD2; cdr3_length: 16; cdr3_nt: TGTGCCAGCAGTGAAGGGGGACTAGCACGCTACAATGAGCAGTTCTTC; cdr3_aa: CASSEGGLARYNEQFF
v_call: TRBV7-2; j_call: TRBJ2-1; clone_size: .; d_call: TRBD2; cdr3_length: 15; cdr3_nt: TGTGCCAGCAGCTTAAGGGGACTAGCGGGGAGCGAGCAGTTCTTC; cdr3_aa: CASSLRGLAGSEQFF
v_call: TRBV21-1; j_call: TRBJ1-1; clone_size: .; d_call: .; cdr3_length: 15; cdr3_nt: TGTGCCAGCAGCAAAGTTGGGGGTCTGAACACTGAAGCTTTCTTT; cdr3_aa: CASSKVGGLNTEAFF
v_call: TRBV29-1; j_call: TRBJ1-2; clone_size: .; d_call: .; cdr3_length: 13; cdr3_nt: TGCAGCGTTGGCCGGATCTCACTGGGCGGCTACACCTTC; cdr3_aa: CSVGRISLGGYTF
v_call: TRBV9; j_call: TRBJ2-2; clone_size: .; d_call: .; cdr3_length: 17; cdr3_nt: TGTGCCAGCAGCGTCCCGGGGGCCGCCCCGAACACCGGGGAGCTGTTTTTT; cdr3_aa: CASSVPGAAPNTGELFF
v_call: TRBV28; j_call: TRBJ2-1; clone_size: .; d_call: TRBD2; cdr3_length: 18; cdr3_nt: TGTGCCAGCAGTTCCCCCCCAGCGACTAGCGGACCATCCAATGAGCAGTTCTTC; cdr3_aa: CASSSPPATSGPSNEQFF
v_call: TRBV5-1; j_call: TRBJ1-1; clone_size: .; d_call: .; cdr3_length: 13; cdr3_nt: TGCGCCAGCAGCTTGTTTCTGAACACTGAAGCTTTCTTT; cdr3_aa: CASSLFLNTEAFF